This T cell receptor (beta chain) originates from a study of T cells in Graves' hyperthyroidism and ophthalmopathy. Findings of the study overall: Most thyroid clonotypes that were expanded above 0.001 also turned up in blood.

Each patient was aged 18 to 65 and had newly diagnosed hyperthyroidism of under 2 months' duration. RNA transcripts served as the template for amplifying TCR beta CDR3 regions. HTBI primers were used for first-round RT-PCR of the TCR CDR3. TCRdb fed the multiplex PCR reads into MiXCR, producing one record per CDR3 protein. The table has roughly 700,000 distinct CDR3 sequences, around 16% seen once. This clonotype was seen many times. Its antigen is not known. V gave up 5 bases and J gave up 2 bases, with 11 bases separating them. Germline V gene sequence: CDR1 SGHTA, CDR2 FQGNSA. The CDR3 runs to 14 residues.

The sample was blood. This receptor was taken from a man aged 50 to 59 with Graves' hyperthyroidism. The chain carries TRBV7-2 and TRBJ2-3; D may match TRBD1 or TRBD2 (5 bases each). This CDR3 reads CASSIRGLTDTQYF. The DNA for the CDR3 is TGTGCCAGCAGCATCCGGGGCCTCACAGATACGCAGTATTTT.